This TCR beta chain was found in a study of blood T cell repertoires in COVID-19. Study overall: T cells, B-cell-depleted T cells, or PBMCs provided the cDNA or gDNA that served as material.

CDR3 length: 15 amino acids. J was trimmed by 7 bases and V by 3 bases; bases with no gene match: 9. Per germline, CDR1 SQVTM and CDR2 ANQGSEA. Sequencing used immunoSEQ multiplex PCR; TCRdb keeps in-frame clones, though not all of them. The repertoire holds about 89,000 clones, with about nine tenths as singletons. V is TRBV29-1 and J is TRBJ2-1, with 10 bases lining up with TRBD2. Sequences were obtained from peripheral blood. This clonotype was obtained from a man in his 60s with acute or convalescent COVID-19. CDR3 DNA sequence: TGCAGCGTTGAGGGGACTAGCGCAAATAAAAATGAGCAGTTCTTC. Its translation: CSVEGTSANKNEQFF.